This T cell receptor (beta chain) was found in a study of blood T cell repertoires in COVID-19. Some clones are missing from TCRdb's copy, which holds only in-frame ones; the method was immunoSEQ multiplex PCR. The sample includes some 200,000 clones, about 85% of them seen just once. Germline CDR1 is LNHDA and CDR2 is SQIVND (reference sequence). V lost 9 bases and J lost 0; bases outside the gene matches: 4. The CDR3 is made up of 14 amino acids. The chain carries TRBV19 and TRBJ2-2; 7 nucleotides align to TRBD2. Material: peripheral blood. The TCR comes from an older woman with acute or convalescent COVID-19. The CDR3 is CASREGTNTGELFF. CDR3 bases: TGTGCCAGCAGGGAGGGCACGAACACCGGGGAGCTGTTTTTT.